This T cell receptor beta chain was sequenced for a study of neurological immune-mediated disorders. V was pared by 4 bases and J by 6 bases, with 9 bases of the junction left unmatched. Germline V gene data show CDR1 as LGHDT and CDR2 as YNNKEL (reference sequence). The CDR3 loop spans 15 amino acids. Each TCR transcript was tagged with a 10-nucleotide random UMI during 5'RACE. TCRdb reprocessed the 5' RACE reads with MiXCR, giving one entry per CDR3 protein. In the table there are under 100,000 distinct CDR3 sequences, 13% of which are singletons. In its sample, this clonotype was seen many times. Regarding time point: longitudinal time-point 2. Source material was 2 million unsorted PBMCs, stored at -80 °C in RNAlater.

This clonotype was sampled from a female donor with HTLV-1-associated myelopathy (HAM/TSP). Material: PBMCs. This chain uses TRBV3-1 with TRBJ2-4, with 7 positions matching TRBD1. In DNA form, the CDR3 reads TGTGCCAGCAGCCGAAGGGCAGGGGGTCTAAACATTCAGTACTTC. It encodes CASSRRAGGLNIQYF.